The 7 T cell receptor beta chains below all came from one sample that was sequenced in a study of cytomegalovirus exposure and HLA in healthy donors. This PCR relied on a set of 60 Vbeta primers and 13 Jbeta primers. The protocol was immunoSEQ multiplex PCR, while the TCRdb copy is restricted to in-frame clones and leaves out a portion. The sample holds 130,000 or so clones, approximately 80% seen once. The sample was PBMCs. Receptors were obtained from a woman between 55 and 75 years old in good health and CMV-seronegative.

V is TRBV5-1 and J is TRBJ1-1; no firm D call. CDR1 is SGHRS, CDR2 YFSETQ, per germline. The CDR3 loop spans 15 amino acids. Trimming cost V 2 bases and J 2 bases, with 13 bases left between them. CDR3 sequence (DNA): TGCGCCAGCAGCTTTAGCGCATCTCCTAACACTGAAGCTTTCTTT. Translation gives CASSFSASPNTEAFF. Looking up the rest from reference TRBV5-1 and TRBJ1-1 gives the full variable domain: KAGVTQTPRYLIKTRGQQVTLSCSPISGHRSVSWYQQTPGQGLQFLFEYFSETQRNKGNFPGRFSGRQFSNSRSEMNVSTLELGDSALYLCASSFSASPNTEAFFGQGTRLTVV.

This chain uses TRBV7-6 with TRBJ2-2; TRBD1 might be the D (7 bases). CDR1 and CDR2 from the germline V gene are SGHVS and FNYEAQ. V was shortened by 5 bases and J by 8 bases, with 15 bases between the two germline ends. CDR3 length: 14 amino acids. The CDR3 is CASSPTAGQGELFF. CDR3 DNA sequence: TGTGCCAGCAGCCCAACGGCGGGACAGGGGGAGCTGTTTTTT.

The chain combines TRBV30 with TRBJ1-6; 12 bases are a match to TRBD1. V trimming: 5 bases; J trimming: 6 bases; junction bases outside the gene matches: 5. Germline-derived CDR1 and CDR2 are GTSNPN and SVGIG (reference sequence). The CDR3 has 15 amino acids. CDR3 region: CAWSGTGGGNSPLHF. CDR3 bases: TGTGCCTGGTCCGGGACAGGGGGCGGTAATTCACCCCTCCACTTT.

The chain uses TRBV19 and TRBJ2-1, with TRBD2 matching 13 bases. V gave up 6 bases and J gave up 8 bases; unmatched junction bases: 10. The germline V gene encodes CDR1 LNHDA and CDR2 SQIVND (reference sequence). This CDR3 contains 16 residues. The CDR3 nucleotides read TGTGCCAGTAGACGAACACTAGCGGGAGGGCCCCATGAGCAGTTCTTC. This codes for CASRRTLAGGPHEQFF.

A few counts support this clone. This chain links TRBV7-8 with TRBJ2-7, with 8 positions matching TRBD2. J gave up 4 bases and V 5 bases, and 7 bases lay outside the gene matches. The CDR3 totals 14 residues. Germline V gene sequence: CDR1 SGHVS, CDR2 FQNEAQ. The CDR3 DNA is TGTGCCAGCAGCGCCGGGGGGGGTTCGTACGAGCAGTACTTC. It translates to CASSAGGGSYEQYF.

The chain recombines TRBV28 with TRBJ2-1; 9 bases are shared with TRBD1. The V and J ends lost 7 bases and 6 bases, in that order; junction bases with no gene match: 10. The germline gives CDR1 MDHEN, CDR2 SYDVKM. The CDR3 runs to 15 residues. CDR3: CASNPGTGYSNEQFF. CDR3 coding DNA: TGTGCCAGCAACCCTGGGACAGGGTATTCCAATGAGCAGTTCTTC.

This clone was detected only a few times. V and J are TRBV4-1 and TRBJ1-3; D call uncertain. The CDR3 consists of 14 residues. V gave up 4 bases and J gave up 7 bases, with 14 bases separating them. The germline V gene has CDR1 MGHRA and CDR2 YSYEKL. The CDR3 sequence is CASSPAAGGNTIYF. CDR3 in DNA: TGCGCCAGCAGCCCTGCCGCGGGAGGTAACACCATATATTTT.